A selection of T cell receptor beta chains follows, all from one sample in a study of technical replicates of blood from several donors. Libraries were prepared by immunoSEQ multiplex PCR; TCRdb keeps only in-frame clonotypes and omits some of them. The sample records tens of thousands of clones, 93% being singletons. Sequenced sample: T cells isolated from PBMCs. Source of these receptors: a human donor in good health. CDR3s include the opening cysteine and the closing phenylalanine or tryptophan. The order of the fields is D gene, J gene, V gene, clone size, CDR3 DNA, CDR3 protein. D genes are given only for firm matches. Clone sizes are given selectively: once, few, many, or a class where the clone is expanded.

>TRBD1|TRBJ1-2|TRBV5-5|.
TGTGCCAGCAGCCAAGCGGGAACAGGGGGTGGCTACACCTTC
CASSQAGTGGGYTF
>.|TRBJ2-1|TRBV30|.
TGTGCCTGGAAGGGGGCGGGATACAATGAGCAGTTCTTC
CAWKGAGYNEQFF
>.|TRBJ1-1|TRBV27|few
TGTGCCAGCAGTTTATCTGCGGGGAACACTGAAGCTTTCTTT
CASSLSAGNTEAFF
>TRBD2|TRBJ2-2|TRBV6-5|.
TGTGCCAGCAGTTACGGCGGGGGAATCAATGGGGAGCTGTTTTTT
CASSYGGGINGELFF
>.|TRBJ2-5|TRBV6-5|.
TGTGCCAGCAGAAAATACTGGGGGGACCAAGAGACCCAGTACTTC
CASRKYWGDQETQYF
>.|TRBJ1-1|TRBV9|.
TGTGCCAGCAGCAAAATGGGAGAATCCCTGAACACTGAAGCTTTCTTT
CASSKMGESLNTEAFF
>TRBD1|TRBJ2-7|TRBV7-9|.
TGTGCCAGCAGCGTCGGGACAGGGAGTGGTGAAGAGCAGTACTTC
CASSVGTGSGEEQYF
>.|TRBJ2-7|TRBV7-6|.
TGTGCCAGCAGCTCCGCCGCGGGGGAGCAGTACTTC
CASSSAAGEQYF
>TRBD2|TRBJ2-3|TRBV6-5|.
TGTGCCAGCAGTGTCGGGCGGGGGACCACAGATACGCAGTATTTT
CASSVGRGTTDTQYF
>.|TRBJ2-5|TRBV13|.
TGTGCCAGCACCTCGCGGCGGGCACACCAAGAGACCCAGTACTTC
CASTSRRAHQETQYF
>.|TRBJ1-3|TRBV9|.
TGTGCCAGCAGCGCCGGTGCCGGGTCTGGAAACACCATATATTTT
CASSAGAGSGNTIYF
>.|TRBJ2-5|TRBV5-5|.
TGTGCCAGCAGCTTAGGGGCCCCTTTAGAGACCCAGTACTTC
CASSLGAPLETQYF